A selection of T cell receptor beta chains follows, all from one sample in a study of T cells in localized non-small cell lung cancer. Clones were read by immunoSEQ multiplex PCR, and TCRdb kept only the in-frame ones, dropping some. The table has more than 30,000 clones, 87% seen once. Here the sequenced sample was peripheral blood mononuclear cells, taken before any cancer treatment. Receptor source: a man aged 35-75 years with stage III lung adenocarcinoma. Both conserved end residues are part of each CDR3. A D gene is named only where the DNA matches it firmly. The size field is filled for only some rows; it gives once, few, many or a size class.

>TRBJ1-1|TRBD1|NA|TRBV7-9
TGTGCCAGCAGCTCGGGACAGGGGGCGCGTTTGGACACTGAAGCTTTCTTT
CASSSGQGARLDTEAFF
>TRBJ1-2|NA|NA|TRBV4-3
TGCGCCAGCAGCCAAGATCACAGCGCTAACTATGGCTACACCTTC
CASSQDHSANYGYTF
>TRBJ1-5|NA|NA|TRBV6-6
TGTGCCAGCAGTCGACCTAATAGCAATCAGCCCCAGCATTTT
CASSRPNSNQPQHF
>TRBJ1-6|NA|NA|TRBV5-4
TGTGCCAGCAGCTTGGACAAGTTAGTTTCACCCCTCCACTTT
CASSLDKLVSPLHF
>TRBJ2-7|TRBD2|few|TRBV18
TGTGCCAGCTCACCACTAGCGGGAACCTACGAGCAGTACTTC
CASSPLAGTYEQYF
>TRBJ1-1|NA|NA|TRBV2
TGTGCCAGCATGTTAGAGAACACTGAAGCTTTCTTT
CASMLENTEAFF
>TRBJ1-2|TRBD1|NA|TRBV27
TGTGCCAGCAGTTCAACCGGGACAGGGGGTGGCTACACCTTC
CASSSTGTGGGYTF
>TRBJ2-7|NA|few|TRBV15
TGTGCCACCAGCAGAGGTGGGGCGAGCGCCTACGAGCAGTACTTC
CATSRGGASAYEQYF
>TRBJ1-2|NA|NA|TRBV6-5
TGTGCCAGCAGTAAACACAGGGCAGCTAATGGCTACACCTTC
CASSKHRAANGYTF
>TRBJ1-1|NA|NA|TRBV5-6
TGTGCCAGCAGCTTCTCCAGCAGCCACACTGAAGCTTTCTTT
CASSFSSSHTEAFF
>TRBJ1-4|NA|NA|TRBV30
TGTGCCTGCCAACCTACGGGTGCAACTAATGAAAAACTGTTTTTT
CACQPTGATNEKLFF